Listed below are T cell receptor beta chains from one sample, sequenced in a study of early T cells in non-severe SARS-CoV-2 infection. One entry per CDR3 protein, called by TCRdb with MiXCR from the 5' RACE reads. The data contain under 90,000 distinct CDR3 sequences, around 13% of them singletons. Sequencing was carried out using whole blood. These TCRs come from an adult who was a healthcare worker with PCR-confirmed SARS-CoV-2 infection or an uninfected control (not recorded which). Both conserved end residues are part of each CDR3. The order of the fields is CDR3 DNA, CDR3 protein, D gene, V gene, clone size, J gene. The D gene is left open where the match is weak. Only some rows state a clone size, as once, few, many or a class for expanded clones.

CDR3nt: TGTGCCAGCAGCTCTACAGGGTCTCGGAACACCGGGGAGCTGTTTTTT
CDR3aa: CASSSTGSRNTGELFF
d_gene: NA
v_gene: TRBV7-6
abundance: many
j_gene: TRBJ2-2

CDR3nt: TGCGCCAGCAGCTTGTCACAGGGGTCCTACAATGAGCAGTTCTTC
CDR3aa: CASSLSQGSYNEQFF
d_gene: TRBD1
v_gene: TRBV5-1
abundance: many
j_gene: TRBJ2-1

CDR3nt: TGTGCCAGCAGCTTAGTGGGGCCACATGAAAAACTGTTTTTT
CDR3aa: CASSLVGPHEKLFF
d_gene: NA
v_gene: TRBV7-2
abundance: NA
j_gene: TRBJ1-4

CDR3nt: TGCAGTGCTCCTGATACTAGCGGGGACTACGAGCAGTACTTC
CDR3aa: CSAPDTSGDYEQYF
d_gene: TRBD2
v_gene: TRBV20-1
abundance: many
j_gene: TRBJ2-7

CDR3nt: TGCGCCAGCACCTTTAGCGCAGGGGGTTTGGGGGAGCAGTACTTC
CDR3aa: CASTFSAGGLGEQYF
d_gene: TRBD1
v_gene: TRBV4-1
abundance: many
j_gene: TRBJ2-7

CDR3nt: TGCAGTGCTAGAGTGTCTAGCGGGAGAGGGGACACAGATACGCAGTATTTT
CDR3aa: CSARVSSGRGDTDTQYF
d_gene: TRBD2
v_gene: TRBV20-1
abundance: few
j_gene: TRBJ2-3

CDR3nt: TGTGCCAGCAGTTTATCGGGACAGGCAATTAGGGAGCAGTACTTC
CDR3aa: CASSLSGQAIREQYF
d_gene: TRBD1
v_gene: TRBV28
abundance: many
j_gene: TRBJ2-7

CDR3nt: TGTGCCAGCAGCCTTCAGACTAGCGGATTATACGAGCAGTACTTC
CDR3aa: CASSLQTSGLYEQYF
d_gene: TRBD2
v_gene: TRBV13
abundance: many
j_gene: TRBJ2-7

CDR3nt: TGTGCCAGCACCTTGGCCCCGGACAGGGGGAATGGCTACACCTTC
CDR3aa: CASTLAPDRGNGYTF
d_gene: TRBD1
v_gene: TRBV12-3/TRBV12-4
abundance: NA
j_gene: TRBJ1-2

CDR3nt: TGTGCCAGCAGTGTCCAGGGGAACTATGGCTACACCTTC
CDR3aa: CASSVQGNYGYTF
d_gene: NA
v_gene: TRBV28
abundance: few
j_gene: TRBJ1-2

CDR3nt: TGTGCCAGCAGTAAGGGGGGGACCTACGAGCAGTACTTC
CDR3aa: CASSKGGTYEQYF
d_gene: NA
v_gene: TRBV12-3/TRBV12-4
abundance: NA
j_gene: TRBJ2-7

CDR3nt: TGCAGCGTTGTATCGACTGAAGCTTTCTTT
CDR3aa: CSVVSTEAFF
d_gene: NA
v_gene: TRBV29-1
abundance: many
j_gene: TRBJ1-1

CDR3nt: TGTGCCAGCAGCCAAGCGAACAGGGTGTCCTACAATGAGCAGTTCTTC
CDR3aa: CASSQANRVSYNEQFF
d_gene: NA
v_gene: TRBV3-1
abundance: NA
j_gene: TRBJ2-1

CDR3nt: TGTGCCATCAGTCGGGACATGGGCACTGAAGCTTTCTTT
CDR3aa: CAISRDMGTEAFF
d_gene: NA
v_gene: TRBV10-3
abundance: many
j_gene: TRBJ1-1

CDR3nt: TGTGCCAGCAGTTTAGGGCTGGAGGTCGAGCAGTACTTC
CDR3aa: CASSLGLEVEQYF
d_gene: NA
v_gene: TRBV12-3/TRBV12-4
abundance: NA
j_gene: TRBJ2-7

CDR3nt: TGCGCCAGCAGCATCCGTCCCGACAGGGCTGAAGCTTTCTTT
CDR3aa: CASSIRPDRAEAFF
d_gene: TRBD1
v_gene: TRBV5-1
abundance: NA
j_gene: TRBJ1-1

CDR3nt: TGCAGTGCTCGTCAGGGGGACACCGGGGAGCTGTTTTTT
CDR3aa: CSARQGDTGELFF
d_gene: TRBD1
v_gene: TRBV20-1
abundance: NA
j_gene: TRBJ2-2

CDR3nt: TGTGCCAGCAGCCGAAGGACTAGGGTCTACGAGCAGTACTTC
CDR3aa: CASSRRTRVYEQYF
d_gene: TRBD2
v_gene: TRBV3-1
abundance: NA
j_gene: TRBJ2-7

CDR3nt: TGTGCCAGCAGCCCAACCGCAGGGGGCGAATCCTATGGCTACACCTTC
CDR3aa: CASSPTAGGESYGYTF
d_gene: TRBD1
v_gene: TRBV9
abundance: many
j_gene: TRBJ1-2

CDR3nt: TGCAGCGGTAGGGACAGGGATGCAGATACGCAGTATTTT
CDR3aa: CSGRDRDADTQYF
d_gene: TRBD1
v_gene: TRBV29-1
abundance: NA
j_gene: TRBJ2-3

CDR3nt: TGCGCCAGCAGCTCGGACCTACACCTCGGGCCAGATACGCAGTATTTT
CDR3aa: CASSSDLHLGPDTQYF
d_gene: NA
v_gene: TRBV5-1
abundance: NA
j_gene: TRBJ2-3

CDR3nt: TGTGCCAGCAGCCAAGAGGCCATAACCCAAGGAGCTTTCTTT
CDR3aa: CASSQEAITQGAFF
d_gene: NA
v_gene: TRBV4-2
abundance: many
j_gene: TRBJ1-1

CDR3nt: TGCAGTGCTAGAGATATGACGCGCAATGAGCAGTTCTTC
CDR3aa: CSARDMTRNEQFF
d_gene: NA
v_gene: TRBV20-1
abundance: few
j_gene: TRBJ2-1

CDR3nt: TGTGCCAGCAGCACGAAAGGCTACTACGAGCAGTACTTC
CDR3aa: CASSTKGYYEQYF
d_gene: NA
v_gene: TRBV5-5
abundance: NA
j_gene: TRBJ2-7

CDR3nt: TGCGCCAGCAGCTTGGACGATGGGCAGTTCTTC
CDR3aa: CASSLDDGQFF
d_gene: NA
v_gene: TRBV5-1
abundance: NA
j_gene: TRBJ2-1

CDR3nt: TGTGCCAGCAGTCCCCGGGGTAGCGGGGGAAACAATGAGCAGTTCTTC
CDR3aa: CASSPRGSGGNNEQFF
d_gene: TRBD2
v_gene: TRBV28
abundance: few
j_gene: TRBJ2-1

CDR3nt: TGCGCCAGCAGCTCCCAGACGAACACTGAAGCTTTCTTT
CDR3aa: CASSSQTNTEAFF
d_gene: NA
v_gene: TRBV5-1
abundance: NA
j_gene: TRBJ1-1

CDR3nt: TGCAGCGTGAACAGGGGGAACTATGGCTACACCTTC
CDR3aa: CSVNRGNYGYTF
d_gene: TRBD1
v_gene: TRBV29-1
abundance: NA
j_gene: TRBJ1-2

CDR3nt: TGCGCCAGCAGCCAGTTAGGGACCGCCTTTAGGGATGAAGCTTTCTTT
CDR3aa: CASSQLGTAFRDEAFF
d_gene: NA
v_gene: TRBV4-1
abundance: NA
j_gene: TRBJ1-1

CDR3nt: TGTGCCAGTAGTATCTCGGGGTTCAAAAACATTCAGTACTTC
CDR3aa: CASSISGFKNIQYF
d_gene: NA
v_gene: TRBV19
abundance: few
j_gene: TRBJ2-4

CDR3nt: TGTGCCAGCAGCGTAGTCAGAACCGGGGAGCTGTTTTTT
CDR3aa: CASSVVRTGELFF
d_gene: NA
v_gene: TRBV9
abundance: few
j_gene: TRBJ2-2

CDR3nt: TGCGCCAGCAGCACGGTGGCTAGCGACAATGAGCAGTTCTTC
CDR3aa: CASSTVASDNEQFF
d_gene: NA
v_gene: TRBV5-1
abundance: few
j_gene: TRBJ2-1

CDR3nt: TGTGCCAGCTCACCATTAGGGGCTGAAGCTTTCTTT
CDR3aa: CASSPLGAEAFF
d_gene: NA
v_gene: TRBV18
abundance: NA
j_gene: TRBJ1-1

CDR3nt: TGCAGCGTTCGCCGGACTTTCCGGGAGGACAATGAGCAGTTCTTC
CDR3aa: CSVRRTFREDNEQFF
d_gene: TRBD2
v_gene: TRBV29-1
abundance: few
j_gene: TRBJ2-1

CDR3nt: TGCAGTGCTAGAGTTCTAGCGGGAGGGCCGTACGAGCAGTACTTC
CDR3aa: CSARVLAGGPYEQYF
d_gene: TRBD2
v_gene: TRBV20-1
abundance: many
j_gene: TRBJ2-7

CDR3nt: TGCGCCAGCAGTGACCGAAGGAACACTGAAGCTTTCTTT
CDR3aa: CASSDRRNTEAFF
d_gene: NA
v_gene: TRBV10-2
abundance: few
j_gene: TRBJ1-1

CDR3nt: TGCAGCGCCAGCAGGGGGATGAGTCAGCCCCAGCATTTT
CDR3aa: CSASRGMSQPQHF
d_gene: TRBD1
v_gene: TRBV29-1
abundance: many
j_gene: TRBJ1-5

CDR3nt: TGTGCCAGCAGCTTTGAGAGGCCCCGGTGGAACACTGAAGCTTTCTTT
CDR3aa: CASSFERPRWNTEAFF
d_gene: NA
v_gene: TRBV7-8
abundance: NA
j_gene: TRBJ1-1

CDR3nt: TGCGCCAGCAGCCAAGGGGCGACAGGGAGGGGAGCAAATGGCTACACCTTC
CDR3aa: CASSQGATGRGANGYTF
d_gene: TRBD1
v_gene: TRBV4-1
abundance: NA
j_gene: TRBJ1-2

CDR3nt: TGTGCCAGCACGTACAGGGAGGGGTACGAGCAGTACTTC
CDR3aa: CASTYREGYEQYF
d_gene: NA
v_gene: TRBV6-1
abundance: many
j_gene: TRBJ2-7

CDR3nt: TGTGCCAGCAGCTCCACTACCGGGACAGAGACCCAGTACTTC
CDR3aa: CASSSTTGTETQYF
d_gene: NA
v_gene: TRBV11-3
abundance: few
j_gene: TRBJ2-5

CDR3nt: TGCAGCGTTCGGGACAGGGTTAATGAAAAACTGTTTTTT
CDR3aa: CSVRDRVNEKLFF
d_gene: TRBD1
v_gene: TRBV29-1
abundance: few
j_gene: TRBJ1-4

CDR3nt: TGTGCCAGCAGCCATACTGCGGCCGGGGAGCTGTTTTTT
CDR3aa: CASSHTAAGELFF
d_gene: NA
v_gene: TRBV14
abundance: few
j_gene: TRBJ2-2

CDR3nt: TGTGCCAGCAGCTTAGGGCGACAGGGCCACTATGGCTACACCTTC
CDR3aa: CASSLGRQGHYGYTF
d_gene: TRBD1
v_gene: TRBV7-9
abundance: NA
j_gene: TRBJ1-2

CDR3nt: TGTGCCAGCAGCTTAATTAGCGGGAGACAAGGAGATACGCAGTATTTT
CDR3aa: CASSLISGRQGDTQYF
d_gene: TRBD2
v_gene: TRBV7-8
abundance: many
j_gene: TRBJ2-3

CDR3nt: TGTGCCAGCAGCCACGGTCGGACTAGCACCTACGAGCAGTACTTC
CDR3aa: CASSHGRTSTYEQYF
d_gene: TRBD2
v_gene: TRBV3-1
abundance: NA
j_gene: TRBJ2-7

CDR3nt: TGCGCCAGCAGGGAGGGACAGGGGGCGAGGCAGTACTTC
CDR3aa: CASREGQGARQYF
d_gene: TRBD1
v_gene: TRBV4-1
abundance: NA
j_gene: TRBJ2-7

CDR3nt: TGTGCCAGCAGCATTAAGGCGGGAGGAGCAGATACGCAGTATTTT
CDR3aa: CASSIKAGGADTQYF
d_gene: TRBD2
v_gene: TRBV7-3
abundance: NA
j_gene: TRBJ2-3

CDR3nt: TGCAGTGCCATTCTAACCATAAACCCTAATTCACCCCTCCACTTT
CDR3aa: CSAILTINPNSPLHF
d_gene: NA
v_gene: TRBV20-1
abundance: NA
j_gene: TRBJ1-6

CDR3nt: TGTGCCAGCAGCTCCTTTCGACAGGGCGCCTATGGCTACACCTTC
CDR3aa: CASSSFRQGAYGYTF
d_gene: TRBD1
v_gene: TRBV7-8
abundance: few
j_gene: TRBJ1-2

CDR3nt: TGCGCCAGCAGCCTCCGGACAGGCGACGCTAACTATGGCTACACCTTC
CDR3aa: CASSLRTGDANYGYTF
d_gene: TRBD1
v_gene: TRBV4-1
abundance: few
j_gene: TRBJ1-2

CDR3nt: TGCGCCAGCAGCTTGGTAAGGGCCGAGCAGTACTTC
CDR3aa: CASSLVRAEQYF
d_gene: NA
v_gene: TRBV5-1
abundance: few
j_gene: TRBJ2-7